The next 17 T cell receptor beta chains were all read from a single sample in a study of T cell repertoires in cytomegalovirus infection. For these receptors, no antigen is known. One entry per CDR3 protein, called by TCRdb with MiXCR from the reads. Found here are roughly 920,000 distinct CDR3 sequences, roughly a third of them singletons; the top ten hold roughly 13%. The sample in question was cultured CD8+ T cells from PBMCs, obtained from culture after CMV antigen stimulation. The receptors derive from a human donor in good health (CMV status not recorded). Some clones in this sample may be carry-over from other donors' samples.

The chain uses TRBV7-9 and TRBJ1-1; 11 bases map to TRBD1. The ends lost 5 bases at V and 5 bases at J; junction bases unmatched: 13. The CDR3 has 17 residues. The germline gives CDR1 SEHNR, CDR2 FQNEAQ (reference sequence). The CDR3 protein is CASSPWDRGFGFTEAFF. CDR3 in DNA: TGTGCCAGCAGCCCGTGGGACAGGGGGTTCGGATTTACTGAAGCTTTCTTT. Variable domain in full (rest from reference TRBV7-9 and TRBJ1-1): DTGVSQNPRHKITKRGQNVTFRCDPISEHNRLYWYRQTLGQGPEFLTYFQNEAQLEKSRLLSDRFSAERPKGSFSTLEIQRTEQGDSAMYLCASSPWDRGFGFTEAFFGQGTRLTVV.

This clonotype came up a few times. V usage is TRBV6-5 and J usage is TRBJ1-2; TRBD1 might be the D (5 bases). Trimming pared 2 bases from V and 5 bases from J, leaving 15 bases between. This CDR3 spans 15 amino acids. Germline V CDR1 and CDR2: MNHEY, SVGAGI. CDR3 residues: CASSYAPLGVYGYTF. The CDR3 coding sequence is TGTGCCAGCAGTTACGCCCCGTTGGGGGTTTATGGCTACACCTTC.

The chain employs TRBV5-8 and TRBJ2-3, with TRBD1 matching 7 bases. Germline CDR1 reads SGHTS; CDR2 reads YDEGEE. The CDR3 extends over 15 amino acids. After removal of 4 bases from V and 2 bases from J, the junction contained 7 bases not matched to a gene. DNA for the CDR3: TGTGCCAGCAGCCAGGGACAGAAATTCACAGATACGCAGTATTTT. The encoded protein is CASSQGQKFTDTQYF.

This clonotype was seen only a few times. The chain links TRBV28 to TRBJ2-5, with D unclear. Germline CDR1 reads MDHEN; CDR2 reads SYDVKM. The CDR3 totals 15 residues. Trimming pared 2 bases from V and 4 bases from J, leaving 14 bases between. The CDR3 spells CASSLSLLSGETQYF. The CDR3 DNA follows: TGTGCCAGCAGTTTAAGTTTACTTTCGGGAGAGACCCAGTACTTC.

The table lists this clonotype with many counts. The chain employs TRBV10-3 and TRBJ2-2; 10 nucleotides line up with TRBD2. Germline-derived CDR1 and CDR2 are ENHRY and SYGVKD. V lost 4 bases to trimming and J lost 1 base; unmatched junction nucleotides: 3. There are 16 residues in the CDR3. CDR3 nucleotides: TGTGCCATCAGTGGTACTAGCGGGGTGAACACCGGGGAGCTGTTTTTT. It codes for CAISGTSGVNTGELFF.

Concerning this clonotype: The conserved phenylalanine or tryptophan is not found at the CDR3 terminus, so this likely reflects a read error. The CDR3 reads CASSEGSYNSPLHL. The DNA of the CDR3 is TGTGCCAGCAGTGAGGGGTCCTATAATTCACCCCTCCACCTT. The chain is built from TRBV25-1 and TRBJ1-6; D ambiguous. The germline V gene has CDR1 MGHDK and CDR2 SYGVNS. The length of the CDR3 is 14 residues. Between the trimmed V and J ends, which lost 3 bases and 1 base, there was a span of 4 bases.

This clonotype was observed a few times. The V gene is TRBV18, the J gene TRBJ2-1, with TRBD1 matching over 10 bases. This CDR3 spans 16 amino acids. Germline trimming cut 4 bases from V and 4 bases from J; bases unmatched to any gene: 7. Germline lookup yields CDR1 KGHSH and CDR2 LQKENI. In DNA, the CDR3 is TGTGCCAGCTCACTAAAGGGGGACAGGGGATACAATGAGCAGTTCTTC. Protein: CASSLKGDRGYNEQFF.

This clonotype appeared a few times. This chain links TRBV7-8 with TRBJ1-1; the D is unclear. Looked up from germline, CDR1 is SGHVS and CDR2 is FQNEAQ. The CDR3 contains 17 residues. Trimming removed 2 bases at V and 1 base at J, with 17 bases between. The CDR3 reads CASSLNSGPPTNTEAFF. The CDR3 region has the DNA TGTGCCAGCAGCTTAAACTCCGGGCCTCCAACGAACACTGAAGCTTTCTTT.

The chain recombines TRBV10-3 with TRBJ1-1, with D possibly TRBD1 on 5 matching bases. Trimming removed 4 bases from V and 7 bases from J, with 10 bases in between. Germline CDR1 is ENHRY and CDR2 is SYGVKD. The CDR3 is 12 amino acids. This CDR3 reads CAISALDSEAFF. The DNA of the CDR3 is TGTGCCATCAGTGCGCTCGACAGTGAAGCTTTCTTT.

Concerning this clonotype itself: At one end, the junction sequence differs from germline, possibly due to a read error. The chain employs TRBV7-6 and TRBJ2-2, with 10 bases identical to TRBD2. Per the germline V gene, CDR1 is SGHVS and CDR2 is FNYEAQ. This CDR3 contains 19 residues. Written as DNA, the CDR3 is TGTGCCAACAGCAACCCAAGCCCTAGCGGGGGCCCAAACACCGGGGAGCTGTTTTTT. Protein product: CANSNPSPSGGPNTGELFF.

This chain uses TRBV6-1 with TRBJ2-5; 8 nucleotides agree with TRBD2. With 6 bases clipped from V and 3 bases from J, the junction kept 6 bases outside the gene matches. CDR1 is MNHNS, CDR2 SASEGT, per germline. CDR3 length: 14 residues. The CDR3 is CASSGRAGEETQYF. The CDR3 coding sequence is TGTGCCAGCAGCGGACGAGCGGGGGAAGAGACCCAGTACTTC.

This clonotype was found a few times. The chain employs TRBV7-8 and TRBJ2-5; the D call may be TRBD1 or TRBD2 (5 bases each). Germline values: CDR1 SGHVS, CDR2 FQNEAQ. The V end lost 1 base, the J end lost 8 bases, and 14 bases lay between the germline ends. The CDR3 covers 14 residues. The CDR3 DNA follows: TGTGCCAGCAGCTTAGGGGACCTTAAGAGAACCCAGTACTTC. It codes for CASSLGDLKRTQYF.

This chain uses TRBV19 with TRBJ2-1; 7 nucleotides line up with TRBD2. This CDR3 comprises 14 residues. Germline lookup yields CDR1 LNHDA and CDR2 SQIVND (reference sequence). The V gene end was trimmed by 6 bases and the J gene end by 3 bases; junction bases not matched to a gene: 5. CDR3 DNA sequence: TGTGCCAGTAGCGCGAAGCGGGGCTACAATGAGCAGTTCTTC. As protein: CASSAKRGYNEQFF.

This clonotype was counted a single time. The chain uses TRBV4-2 and TRBJ2-2; weak D call: TRBD2 (6 bases). This CDR3 is 16 amino acids long. V lost 7 bases and J lost 5, with 20 bases in between. Germline CDR1 reads LGHNA; CDR2 reads YNFKEQ. The CDR3, as DNA: TGTGCCAGCAACATAATCAACGGCCTAGCGACCGGGGAGCTGTTTTTT. This codes for CASNIINGLATGELFF.

The rearrangement uses TRBV29-1 and TRBJ1-1; weak D call: TRBD1 (5 bases). V lost 1 base and J 1 base, leaving 10 bases between the germline ends. Per germline, CDR1 SQVTM and CDR2 ANQGSEA. CDR3 size: 14 residues. The CDR3 DNA follows: TGCAGCGTTGAAGGGGGCTGGGAGAACACTGAAGCTTTCTTT. Its protein product is CSVEGGWENTEAFF.

The chain couples TRBV7-6 to TRBJ2-2, with 8 positions matching TRBD1. The V segment lost 4 bases and the J segment 0 bases; nucleotides outside the gene matches: 4. This CDR3 region has 16 residues. CDR1 is SGHVS and CDR2 is FNYEAQ in the germline V gene. In DNA, the CDR3 is TGTGCCAGCAGCTCCCGGACAGGGCCGAACACCGGGGAGCTGTTTTTT. Its translation: CASSSRTGPNTGELFF.

This clonotype has just a few counts. The chain carries TRBV27 and TRBJ2-7; 8 bases match TRBD2. The length of the CDR3 is 13 residues. V lost 5 bases and J lost 3; bases outside the gene matches: 3. In germline, CDR1 is MNHEY, CDR2 SMNVEV (reference sequence). CDR3 protein: CASSRLAGYEQYV. The CDR3 DNA is TGTGCCAGCAGTCGGCTAGCGGGCTACGAGCAGTACGTC.